These 2 T cell receptor beta chains were sequenced from one sample in a study of blood T cell repertoires in COVID-19. The table came from immunoSEQ multiplex PCR; TCRdb's copy has only in-frame clones and leaves some out. The table lists fewer than 600,000 clones, about 91% of them singletons. The sample was peripheral blood. These TCRs come from a man between 18 and 29 years old with COVID-19, enrolled during active disease.

The J gene is TRBJ1-3, the V gene TRBV2; no firm D call. Germline CDR1 reads SNHLY; CDR2 reads FYNNEI. CDR3 length: 13 amino acids. V gave up 4 bases and J gave up 3 bases, with 7 bases separating them. CDR3 bases: TGTGCCAGCAGTGGGGCCAATGGAAACACCATATATTTT. It codes for CASSGANGNTIYF.

CDR3 sequence (DNA): TGTGCCAGCAGCCCGGGACTAGCGGGAGTAGAGACCCAGTACTTC. Its translation is CASSPGLAGVETQYF. The chain combines TRBV11-1 with TRBJ2-5, with TRBD2 matching over 14 bases. Germline CDR1 SGHAT, CDR2 FQDESV (reference sequence). V lost 5 bases to trimming and J lost 4 bases; unmatched junction nucleotides: 3. The CDR3 has 15 residues.